A single TCR beta chain is shown here with its context. No DNA is shown, since the ends of the CDR3 on it are uncertain; the CDR3 is the one TCRdb lists. The entry originates in a study of shared clonotypes between healthy human individuals. Germline CDR1 reads SGHTS; CDR2 reads YDEGEE. The CDR3 is 13 residues long, counting both termini. Repertoires were generated with immunoSEQ multiplex PCR, while TCRdb's copy carries only in-frame clones and drops some. The repertoire has more than 500,000 clones, around 95% of them found once; the top ten carry about 0.11%. Naive CD8 isolation took CD45RO-negative cells positively selected for CCR7 and excluded terminally differentiated effector memory CD45RA+ cells.

Sample: naive CD8+ T cells sorted from blood. The clonotype originates from a woman in her twenties or thirties in good health. This chain links TRBV5-8 with TRBJ1-1. The CDR3 sequence is CASSFGAGTEAFF.